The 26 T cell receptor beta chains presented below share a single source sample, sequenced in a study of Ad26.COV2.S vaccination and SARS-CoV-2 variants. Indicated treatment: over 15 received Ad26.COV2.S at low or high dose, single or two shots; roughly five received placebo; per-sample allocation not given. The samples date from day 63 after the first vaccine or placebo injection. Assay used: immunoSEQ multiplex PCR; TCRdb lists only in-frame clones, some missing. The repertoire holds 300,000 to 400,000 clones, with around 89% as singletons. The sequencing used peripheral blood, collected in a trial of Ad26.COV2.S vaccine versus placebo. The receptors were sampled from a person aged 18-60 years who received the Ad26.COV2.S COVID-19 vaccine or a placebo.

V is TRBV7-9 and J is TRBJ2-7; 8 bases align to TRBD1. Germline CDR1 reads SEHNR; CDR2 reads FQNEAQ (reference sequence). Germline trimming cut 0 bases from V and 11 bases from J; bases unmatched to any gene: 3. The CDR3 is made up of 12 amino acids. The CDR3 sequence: CASSLAGDRKYF. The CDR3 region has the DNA TGTGCCAGCAGCTTAGCAGGGGACAGGAAGTACTTC.

In DNA, the CDR3 is TGTGCCAGCAGCTTAGAGACAGGGGTTTTCTACGAGCAGTACTTC. Translation gives CASSLETGVFYEQYF. V gene TRBV11-3 combines with J gene TRBJ2-7; 8 bases are a match to TRBD1. Per the germline V gene, CDR1 is SGHNT and CDR2 is YENEEA. The CDR3 is 15 residues long. V lost 0 bases and J lost 3; bases outside the gene matches: 4. Based on the CDR3 plus reference TRBV11-3 and TRBJ2-7, the full variable domain is EAGVVQSPRYKIIEKKQPVAFWCNPISGHNTLYWYLQNLGQGPELLIRYENEEAVDDSQLPKDRFSAERLKGVDSTLKIQPAELGDSAVYLCASSLETGVFYEQYFGPGTRLTVT.

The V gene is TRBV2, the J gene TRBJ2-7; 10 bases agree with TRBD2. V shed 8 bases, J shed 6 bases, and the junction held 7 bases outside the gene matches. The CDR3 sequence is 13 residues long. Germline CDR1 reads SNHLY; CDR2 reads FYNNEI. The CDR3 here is CASHSGRQAEQYF. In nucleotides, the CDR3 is TGTGCCAGCCATAGCGGGAGGCAGGCCGAGCAGTACTTC.

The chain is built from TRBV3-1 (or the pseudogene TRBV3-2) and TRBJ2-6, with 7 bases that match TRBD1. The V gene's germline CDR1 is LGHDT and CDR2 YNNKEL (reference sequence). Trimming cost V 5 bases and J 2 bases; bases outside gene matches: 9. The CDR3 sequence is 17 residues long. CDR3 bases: TGTGCCAGCAGCTCCGGGACAGTGATGACTGGGGCCAACGTCCTGACTTTC. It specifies CASSSGTVMTGANVLTF.

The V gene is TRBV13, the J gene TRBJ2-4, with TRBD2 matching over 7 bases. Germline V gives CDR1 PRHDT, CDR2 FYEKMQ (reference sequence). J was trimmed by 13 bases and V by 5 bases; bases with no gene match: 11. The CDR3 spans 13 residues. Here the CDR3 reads CASSENAGTTQYF. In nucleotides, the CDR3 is TGTGCCAGCAGCGAAAACGCCGGGACTACACAGTACTTC.

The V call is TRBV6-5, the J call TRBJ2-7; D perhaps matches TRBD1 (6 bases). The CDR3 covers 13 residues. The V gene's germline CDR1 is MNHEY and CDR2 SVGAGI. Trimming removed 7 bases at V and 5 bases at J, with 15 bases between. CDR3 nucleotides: TGTGCCAGCAAAACCACAGGGACCGACGAGCAGTACTTC. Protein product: CASKTTGTDEQYF.

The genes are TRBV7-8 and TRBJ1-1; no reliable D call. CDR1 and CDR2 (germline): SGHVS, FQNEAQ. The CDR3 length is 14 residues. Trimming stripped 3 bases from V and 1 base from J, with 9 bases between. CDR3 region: CASSFGRTNTEAFF. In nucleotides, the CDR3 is TGTGCCAGCAGCTTTGGACGAACGAACACTGAAGCTTTCTTT.

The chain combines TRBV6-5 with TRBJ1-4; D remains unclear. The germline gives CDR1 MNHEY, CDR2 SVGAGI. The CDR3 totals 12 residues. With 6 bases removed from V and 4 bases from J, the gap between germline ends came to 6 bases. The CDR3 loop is CASSSNNEKLFF. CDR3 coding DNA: TGTGCCAGCAGCTCCAATAATGAAAAACTGTTTTTT.

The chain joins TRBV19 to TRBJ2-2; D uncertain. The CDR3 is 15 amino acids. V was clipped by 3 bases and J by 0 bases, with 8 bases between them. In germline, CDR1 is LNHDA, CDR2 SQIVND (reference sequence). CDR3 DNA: TGTGCCAGTAGTATGTCGACGGCGAACACCGGGGAGCTGTTTTTT. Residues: CASSMSTANTGELFF. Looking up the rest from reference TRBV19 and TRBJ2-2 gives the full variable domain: DGGITQSPKYLFRKEGQNVTLSCEQNLNHDAMYWYRQDPGQGLRLIYYSQIVNDFQKGDIAEGYSVSREKKESFPLTVTSAQKNPTAFYLCASSMSTANTGELFFGEGSRLTVL.

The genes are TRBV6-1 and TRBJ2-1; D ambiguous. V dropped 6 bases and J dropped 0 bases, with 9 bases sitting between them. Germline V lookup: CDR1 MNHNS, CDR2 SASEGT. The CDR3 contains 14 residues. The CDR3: CASSSPTSYNEQFF. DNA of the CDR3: TGTGCCAGCAGCTCCCCGACCTCCTACAATGAGCAGTTCTTC.

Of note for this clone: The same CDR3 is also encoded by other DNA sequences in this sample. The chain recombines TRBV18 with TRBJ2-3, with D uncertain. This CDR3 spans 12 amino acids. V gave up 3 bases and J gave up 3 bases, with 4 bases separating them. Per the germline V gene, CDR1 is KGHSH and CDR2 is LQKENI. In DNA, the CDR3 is TGTGCCAGCTCACCGGGGACAGATACGCAGTATTTT. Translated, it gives CASSPGTDTQYF.

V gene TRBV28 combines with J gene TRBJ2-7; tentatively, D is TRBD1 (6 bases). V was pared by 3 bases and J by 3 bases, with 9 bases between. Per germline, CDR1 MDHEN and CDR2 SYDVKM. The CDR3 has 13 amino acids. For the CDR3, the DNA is TGTGCCAGCAGTTTCGACAGGTTCTACGAGCAGTACTTC. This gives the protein CASSFDRFYEQYF.

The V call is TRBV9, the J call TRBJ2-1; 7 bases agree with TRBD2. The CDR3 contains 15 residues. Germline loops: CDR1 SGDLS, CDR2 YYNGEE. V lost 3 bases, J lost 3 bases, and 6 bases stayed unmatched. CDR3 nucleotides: TGTGCCAGCAGCGGGACTAGTGAGGGCTACAATGAGCAGTTCTTC. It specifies CASSGTSEGYNEQFF.

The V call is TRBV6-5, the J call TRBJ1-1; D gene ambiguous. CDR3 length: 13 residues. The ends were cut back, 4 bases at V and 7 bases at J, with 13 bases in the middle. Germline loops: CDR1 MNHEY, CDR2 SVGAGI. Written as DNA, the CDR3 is TGTGCCAGCAGTTTAAGTGGCGGGCGTGAAGCTTTCTTT. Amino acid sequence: CASSLSGGREAFF.

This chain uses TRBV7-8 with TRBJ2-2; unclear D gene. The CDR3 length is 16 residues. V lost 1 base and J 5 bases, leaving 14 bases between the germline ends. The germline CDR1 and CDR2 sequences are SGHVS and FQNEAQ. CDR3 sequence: CASSLVSGLGTGELFF. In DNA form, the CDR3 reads TGTGCCAGCAGCTTAGTCTCTGGGTTAGGGACCGGGGAGCTGTTTTTT.

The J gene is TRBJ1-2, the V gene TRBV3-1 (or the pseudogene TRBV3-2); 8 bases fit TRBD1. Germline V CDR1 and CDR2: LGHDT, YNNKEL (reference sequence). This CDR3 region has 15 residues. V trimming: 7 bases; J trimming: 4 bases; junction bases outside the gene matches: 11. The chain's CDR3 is CASTASGGKGYGYTF. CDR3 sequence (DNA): TGTGCCAGCACCGCCTCAGGGGGCAAAGGCTATGGCTACACCTTC.

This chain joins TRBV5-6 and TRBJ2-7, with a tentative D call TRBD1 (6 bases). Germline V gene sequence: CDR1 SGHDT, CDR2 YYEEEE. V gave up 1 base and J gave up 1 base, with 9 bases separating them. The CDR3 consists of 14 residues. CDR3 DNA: TGTGCCAGCAGCTTGTTAGACAGGTCCTACGAGCAGTACTTC. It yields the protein CASSLLDRSYEQYF.

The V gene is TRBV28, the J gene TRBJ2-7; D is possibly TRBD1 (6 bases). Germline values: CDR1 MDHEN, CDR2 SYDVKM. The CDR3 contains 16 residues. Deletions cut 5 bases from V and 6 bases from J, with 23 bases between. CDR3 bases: TGTGCCAGCAGTCCTTACAGGGAACCCATATCTCGCGAGCAGTACTTC. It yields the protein CASSPYREPISREQYF.

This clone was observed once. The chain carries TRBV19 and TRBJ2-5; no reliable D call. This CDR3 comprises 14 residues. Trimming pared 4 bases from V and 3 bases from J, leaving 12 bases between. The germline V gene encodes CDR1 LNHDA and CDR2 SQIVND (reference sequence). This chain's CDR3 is CASSNGGSEETQYF. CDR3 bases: TGTGCCAGTAGTAACGGCGGCAGCGAAGAGACCCAGTACTTC.

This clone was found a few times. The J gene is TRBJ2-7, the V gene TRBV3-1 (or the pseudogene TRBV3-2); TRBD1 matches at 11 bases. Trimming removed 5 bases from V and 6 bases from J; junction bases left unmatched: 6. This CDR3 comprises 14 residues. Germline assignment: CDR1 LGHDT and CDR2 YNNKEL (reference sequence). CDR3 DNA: TGTGCCAGCAGCTACAGGACAGGGGGCCTCGAGCAGTACTTC. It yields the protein CASSYRTGGLEQYF.

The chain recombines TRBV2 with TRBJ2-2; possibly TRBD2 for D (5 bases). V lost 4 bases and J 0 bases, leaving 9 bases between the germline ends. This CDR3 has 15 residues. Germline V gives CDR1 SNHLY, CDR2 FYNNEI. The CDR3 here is CASSASSANTGELFF. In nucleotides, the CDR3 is TGTGCCAGCAGTGCTAGCAGCGCGAACACCGGGGAGCTGTTTTTT.

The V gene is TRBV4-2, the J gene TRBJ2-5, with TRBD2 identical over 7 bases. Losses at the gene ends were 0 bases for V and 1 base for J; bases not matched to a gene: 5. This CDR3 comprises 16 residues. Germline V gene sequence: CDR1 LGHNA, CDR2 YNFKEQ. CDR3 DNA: TGTGCCAGCAGCCAAGATCCAGCGGGGTCCCAAGAGACCCAGTACTTC. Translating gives CASSQDPAGSQETQYF.

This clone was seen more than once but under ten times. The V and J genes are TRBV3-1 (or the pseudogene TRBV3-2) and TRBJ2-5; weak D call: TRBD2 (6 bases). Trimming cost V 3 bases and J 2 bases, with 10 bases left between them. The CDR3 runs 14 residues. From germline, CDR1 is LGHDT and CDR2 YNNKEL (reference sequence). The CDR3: CASSQTRAQETQYF. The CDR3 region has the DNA TGTGCCAGCAGCCAGACTAGAGCGCAAGAGACCCAGTACTTC.

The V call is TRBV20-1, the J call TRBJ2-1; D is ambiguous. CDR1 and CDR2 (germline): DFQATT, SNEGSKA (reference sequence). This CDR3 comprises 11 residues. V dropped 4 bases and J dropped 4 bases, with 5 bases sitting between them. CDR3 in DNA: TGCAGTGCTACCGTATACAATGAGCAGTTCTTC. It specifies CSATVYNEQFF.

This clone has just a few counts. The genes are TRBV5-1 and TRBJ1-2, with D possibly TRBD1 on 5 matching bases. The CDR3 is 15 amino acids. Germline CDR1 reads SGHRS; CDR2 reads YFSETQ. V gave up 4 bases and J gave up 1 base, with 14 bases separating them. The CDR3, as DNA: TGCGCCAGCAGCGATAATTCAGGGAGTAACTATGGCTACACCTTC. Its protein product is CASSDNSGSNYGYTF.

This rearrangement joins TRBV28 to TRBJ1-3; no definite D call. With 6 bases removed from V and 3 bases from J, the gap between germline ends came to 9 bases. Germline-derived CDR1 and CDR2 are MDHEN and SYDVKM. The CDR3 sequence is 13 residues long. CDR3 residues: CASSPYLGNTIYF. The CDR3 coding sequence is TGTGCCAGCAGCCCGTATCTTGGAAACACCATATATTTT. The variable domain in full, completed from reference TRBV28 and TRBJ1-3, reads DVKVTQSSRYLVKRTGEKVFLECVQDMDHENMFWYRQDPGLGLRLIYFSYDVKMKEKGDIPEGYSVSREKKERFSLILESASTNQTSMYLCASSPYLGNTIYFGEGSWLTVV.